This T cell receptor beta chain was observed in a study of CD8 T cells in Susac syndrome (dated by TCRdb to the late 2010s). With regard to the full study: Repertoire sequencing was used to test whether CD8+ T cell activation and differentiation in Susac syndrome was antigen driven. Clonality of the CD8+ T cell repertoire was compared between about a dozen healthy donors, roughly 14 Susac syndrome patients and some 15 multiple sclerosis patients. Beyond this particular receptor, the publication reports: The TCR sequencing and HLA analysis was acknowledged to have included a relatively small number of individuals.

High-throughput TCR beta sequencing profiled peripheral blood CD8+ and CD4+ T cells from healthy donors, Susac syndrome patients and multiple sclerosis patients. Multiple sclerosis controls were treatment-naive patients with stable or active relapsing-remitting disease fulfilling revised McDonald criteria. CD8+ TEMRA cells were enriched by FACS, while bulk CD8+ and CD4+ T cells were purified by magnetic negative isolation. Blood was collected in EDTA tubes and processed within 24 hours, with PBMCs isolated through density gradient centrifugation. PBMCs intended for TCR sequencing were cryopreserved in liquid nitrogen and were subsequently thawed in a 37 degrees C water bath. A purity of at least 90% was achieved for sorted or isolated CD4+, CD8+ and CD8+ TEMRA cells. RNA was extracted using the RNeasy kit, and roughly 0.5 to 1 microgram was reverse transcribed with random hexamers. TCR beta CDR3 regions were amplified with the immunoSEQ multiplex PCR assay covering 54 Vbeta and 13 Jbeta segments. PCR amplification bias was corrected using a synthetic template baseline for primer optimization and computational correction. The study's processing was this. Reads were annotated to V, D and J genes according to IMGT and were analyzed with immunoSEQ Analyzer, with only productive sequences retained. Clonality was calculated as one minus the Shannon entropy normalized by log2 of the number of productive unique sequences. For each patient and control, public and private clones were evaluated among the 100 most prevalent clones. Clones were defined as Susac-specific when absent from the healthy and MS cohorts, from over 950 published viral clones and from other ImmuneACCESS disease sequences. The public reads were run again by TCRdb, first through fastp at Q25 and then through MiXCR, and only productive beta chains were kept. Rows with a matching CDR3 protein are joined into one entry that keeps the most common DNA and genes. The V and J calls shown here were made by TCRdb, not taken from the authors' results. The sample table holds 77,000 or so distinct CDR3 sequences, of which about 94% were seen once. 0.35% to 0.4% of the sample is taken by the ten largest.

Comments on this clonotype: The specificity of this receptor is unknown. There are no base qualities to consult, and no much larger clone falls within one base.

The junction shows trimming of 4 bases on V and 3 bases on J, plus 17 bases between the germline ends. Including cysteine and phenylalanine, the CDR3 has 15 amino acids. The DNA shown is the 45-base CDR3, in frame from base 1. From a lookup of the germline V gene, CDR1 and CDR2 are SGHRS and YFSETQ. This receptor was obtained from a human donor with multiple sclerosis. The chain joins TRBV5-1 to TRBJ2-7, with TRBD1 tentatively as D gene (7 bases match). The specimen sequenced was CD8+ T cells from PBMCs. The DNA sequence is TGCGCCAGCAGCGCGGGACAGTTCAACGTCTACGAGCAGTACTTC. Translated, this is CASSAGQFNVYEQYF.